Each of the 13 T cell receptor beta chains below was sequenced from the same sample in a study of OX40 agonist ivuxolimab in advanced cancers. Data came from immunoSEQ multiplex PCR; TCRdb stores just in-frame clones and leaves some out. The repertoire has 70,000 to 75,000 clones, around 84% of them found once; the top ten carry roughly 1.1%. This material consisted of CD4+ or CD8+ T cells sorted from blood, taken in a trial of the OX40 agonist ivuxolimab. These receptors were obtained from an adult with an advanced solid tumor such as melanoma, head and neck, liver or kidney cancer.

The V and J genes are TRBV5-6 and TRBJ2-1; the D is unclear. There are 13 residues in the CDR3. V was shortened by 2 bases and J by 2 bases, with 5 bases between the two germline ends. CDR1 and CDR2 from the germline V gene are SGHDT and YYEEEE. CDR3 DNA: TGTGCCAGCAGCTTCGCGGCCTACAATGAGCAGTTCTTC. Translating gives CASSFAAYNEQFF.

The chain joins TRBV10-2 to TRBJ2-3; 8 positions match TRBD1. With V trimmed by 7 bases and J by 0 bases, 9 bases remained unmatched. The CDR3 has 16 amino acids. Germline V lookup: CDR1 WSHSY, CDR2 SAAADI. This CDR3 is CASTKDRGTSTDTQYF. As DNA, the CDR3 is TGCGCCAGCACCAAAGACAGGGGCACTAGCACAGATACGCAGTATTTT.

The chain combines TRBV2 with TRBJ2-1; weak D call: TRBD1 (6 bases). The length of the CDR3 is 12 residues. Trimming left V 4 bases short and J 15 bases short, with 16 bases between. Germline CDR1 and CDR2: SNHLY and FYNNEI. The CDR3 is CASSVAAGVPFF. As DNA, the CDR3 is TGTGCCAGCAGTGTAGCCGCAGGGGTTCCGTTCTTC.

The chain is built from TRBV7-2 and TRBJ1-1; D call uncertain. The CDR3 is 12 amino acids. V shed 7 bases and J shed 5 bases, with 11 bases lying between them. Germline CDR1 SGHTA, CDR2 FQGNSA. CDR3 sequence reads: CASTLLGTEAFF. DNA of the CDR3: TGTGCCAGCACCTTGCTGGGGACTGAAGCTTTCTTT. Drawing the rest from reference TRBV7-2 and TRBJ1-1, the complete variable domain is GAGVSQSPSNKVTEKGKDVELRCDPISGHTALYWYRQSLGQGLEFLIYFQGNSAPDKSGLPSDRFSAERTGGSVSTLTIQRTQQEDSAVYLCASTLLGTEAFFGQGTRLTVV.

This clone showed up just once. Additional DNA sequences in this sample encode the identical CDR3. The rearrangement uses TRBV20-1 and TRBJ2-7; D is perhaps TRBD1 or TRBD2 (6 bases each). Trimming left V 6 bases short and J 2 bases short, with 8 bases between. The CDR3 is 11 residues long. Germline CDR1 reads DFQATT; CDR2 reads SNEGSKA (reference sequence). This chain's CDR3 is CSAGGTYEQYF. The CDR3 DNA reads TGCAGTGCGGGGGGCACCTACGAGCAGTACTTC.

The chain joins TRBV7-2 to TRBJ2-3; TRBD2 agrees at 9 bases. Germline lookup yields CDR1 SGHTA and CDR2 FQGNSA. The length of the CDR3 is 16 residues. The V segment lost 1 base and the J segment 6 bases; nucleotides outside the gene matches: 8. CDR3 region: CASSLVAGGLADTQYF. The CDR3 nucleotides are TGTGCCAGCAGCTTAGTGGCGGGGGGGCTTGCGGATACGCAGTATTTT.

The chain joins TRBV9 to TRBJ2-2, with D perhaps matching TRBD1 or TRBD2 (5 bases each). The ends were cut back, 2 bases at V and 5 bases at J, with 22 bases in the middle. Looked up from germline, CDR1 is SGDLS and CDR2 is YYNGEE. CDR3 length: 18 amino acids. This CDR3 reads CASSVGLSGVGVTGELFF. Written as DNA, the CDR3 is TGTGCCAGCAGCGTGGGTCTGTCGGGCGTGGGGGTAACCGGGGAGCTGTTTTTT.

CDR3 protein: CASSWGSTDTQYF. For the CDR3, the DNA is TGTGCCAGCAGCTGGGGTAGCACAGATACGCAGTATTTT. This chain connects TRBV11-2 to TRBJ2-3; no clear D. CDR3 size: 13 residues. Germline CDR1 SGHAT, CDR2 FQNNGV. Trimming took 4 bases from V and 0 from J, leaving 5 bases between them. Full variable domain (outside the CDR3, taken from reference TRBV11-2 and TRBJ2-3): EAGVAQSPRYKIIEKRQSVAFWCNPISGHATLYWYQQILGQGPKLLIQFQNNGVVDDSQLPKDRFSAERLKGVDSTLKIQPAKLEDSAVYLCASSWGSTDTQYFGPGTRLTVL.

CDR3 amino acids: CASSRTGFRGNEQFF. CDR3 nucleotides: TGCGCCAGCAGCCGGACCGGGTTTAGGGGCAATGAGCAGTTCTTC. The V gene is TRBV4-3, the J gene TRBJ2-1, with D possibly matching TRBD1 (5 bases). The CDR3 loop spans 15 amino acids. Germline assignment: CDR1 LGHNA and CDR2 YSLEER. Trimming took off 4 bases at V and 6 bases at J, with 16 bases between the two ends.

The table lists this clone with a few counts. The CDR3 sequence: CASSPQTSQETQYF. The DNA of the CDR3 is TGCGCCAGCAGCCCCCAGACTAGCCAAGAGACCCAGTACTTC. The V gene is TRBV5-1, the J gene TRBJ2-5; D might be TRBD2 (6 bases). CDR3 length: 14 amino acids. CDR1 SGHRS and CDR2 YFSETQ come from the germline V gene. V dropped 4 bases and J dropped 1 base, with 11 bases sitting between them. The whole variable domain, remainder taken from reference TRBV5-1 and TRBJ2-5, is KAGVTQTPRYLIKTRGQQVTLSCSPISGHRSVSWYQQTPGQGLQFLFEYFSETQRNKGNFPGRFSGRQFSNSRSEMNVSTLELGDSALYLCASSPQTSQETQYFGPGTRLLVL.

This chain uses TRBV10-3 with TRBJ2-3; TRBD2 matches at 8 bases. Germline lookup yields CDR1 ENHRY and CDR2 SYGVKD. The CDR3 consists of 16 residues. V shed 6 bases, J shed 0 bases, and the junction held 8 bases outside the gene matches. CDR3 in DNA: TGTGCCATCAGGGGGAGCGGGGGCCCTAGCACAGATACGCAGTATTTT. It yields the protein CAIRGSGGPSTDTQYF.

CDR3 residues: CASSPRAAPLNYGYTF. CDR3 nucleotides: TGTGCCAGCAGCCCCCGGGCAGCCCCTCTTAACTATGGCTACACCTTC. The rearrangement joins TRBV7-8 to TRBJ1-2; no definite D call. Germline V gene lookup returns CDR1 SGHVS and CDR2 FQNEAQ. This CDR3 region has 16 residues. Between the trimmed V and J ends, which lost 5 bases and 1 base, there was a span of 17 bases.

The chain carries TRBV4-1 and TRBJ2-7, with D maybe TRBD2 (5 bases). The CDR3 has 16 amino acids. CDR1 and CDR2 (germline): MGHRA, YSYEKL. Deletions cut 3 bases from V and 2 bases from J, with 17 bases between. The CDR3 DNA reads TGCGCCAGCAGCCACCCGGGAACCTTAAGTACCTACGAGCAGTACTTC. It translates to CASSHPGTLSTYEQYF.